This passage covers 23 T cell receptor beta chains from one sample sequenced in a study of T cell repertoires in cytomegalovirus infection. TCRdb called the reads again in MiXCR, with one record for every CDR3 protein. The table shows 450,000 to 650,000 distinct CDR3 sequences, with just under 40% occurring only once. Their specific antigens are unknown. The sequenced sample was cultured PBMCs, obtained from culture after CMV antigen stimulation. These receptors were collected from a human donor in good health (CMV status not recorded). Some clones in this sample may be carry-over from other donors' samples.

The chain employs TRBV4-1 and TRBJ2-3; the D is unclear. V was pared by 3 bases and J by 4 bases, with 14 bases between. Germline values: CDR1 MGHRA, CDR2 YSYEKL. CDR3 length: 15 amino acids. CDR3 sequence: CASSQEISLADTQYF. DNA of the CDR3: TGCGCCAGCAGCCAGGAGATCTCCCTCGCAGATACGCAGTATTTT.

This clonotype has just a few counts. The J gene is TRBJ1-2, the V gene TRBV7-9, with 10 bases fitting TRBD1. J gave up 8 bases and V 11 bases, and 11 bases lay outside the gene matches. The CDR3 loop spans 13 amino acids. Looked up from germline, CDR1 is SEHNR and CDR2 is FQNEAQ (reference sequence). CDR3: CAGYRTGGGGYTF. The DNA of the CDR3 is TGTGCCGGCTATCGGACAGGGGGAGGGGGCTACACCTTC. Full variable domain (missing parts from reference TRBV7-9 and TRBJ1-2): DTGVSQNPRHKITKRGQNVTFRCDPISEHNRLYWYRQTLGQGPEFLTYFQNEAQLEKSRLLSDRFSAERPKGSFSTLEIQRTEQGDSAMYLCAGYRTGGGGYTFGSGTRLTVV.

This chain uses TRBV6-6 with TRBJ1-4; D perhaps matches TRBD1 (5 bases). Germline loops: CDR1 MNHNY, CDR2 SVGAGI (reference sequence). This CDR3 comprises 15 residues. Trimming left V 8 bases short and J 4 bases short, with 17 bases between. CDR3 sequence reads: CASGEAWGSNEKLFF. DNA of the CDR3: TGTGCCAGCGGTGAGGCATGGGGGAGTAATGAAAAACTGTTTTTT.

This chain connects TRBV7-8 to TRBJ1-1, with D hard to call. CDR3 length: 16 amino acids. V was cut by 1 base and J by 1 base, with 13 bases left in between. Germline values: CDR1 SGHVS, CDR2 FQNEAQ. Here the CDR3 reads CASSLGSNRENTEAFF. DNA for the CDR3: TGTGCCAGCAGCTTAGGGTCAAATCGAGAGAACACTGAAGCTTTCTTT.

The V call is TRBV12-3 or TRBV12-4, the J call TRBJ2-7; the match to TRBD1 covers 9 bases. The CDR3 has 13 amino acids. The V and J ends lost 7 bases and 4 bases, in that order; junction bases with no gene match: 5. CDR3 residues: CASTQGAGYEQYF. The DNA of the CDR3 is TGTGCCAGCACACAGGGGGCGGGTTACGAGCAGTACTTC.

This clonotype was counted between two and nine times. The chain joins TRBV28 to TRBJ2-7; D is undetermined. The CDR3 covers 14 residues. The germline CDR1 and CDR2 sequences are MDHEN and SYDVKM. V dropped 5 bases and J dropped 2 bases, with 13 bases sitting between them. This CDR3 is CASSETARTYEQYF. CDR3 DNA: TGTGCCAGCAGTGAGACGGCCCGGACCTACGAGCAGTACTTC.

The chain couples TRBV7-2 to TRBJ2-5; TRBD1 might be the D (6 bases). The CDR3 contains 14 residues. Germline-derived CDR1 and CDR2 are SGHTA and FQGNSA. The V gene lost 4 bases and the J gene lost 4 bases, with 13 bases spanning the gap. In DNA, the CDR3 is TGTGCCAGCAGCTCCTTCAGGGGTGGAGAGACCCAGTACTTC. Residues: CASSSFRGGETQYF.

The V and J genes are TRBV4-1 and TRBJ2-7; weak D call: TRBD2 (6 bases). Per germline, CDR1 MGHRA and CDR2 YSYEKL. Trimming removed 4 bases from V and 7 bases from J, with 26 bases in between. The CDR3 is 17 amino acids. The DNA of the CDR3 is TGCGCCAGCAGCCCAAAGATATACTCGGAGATGGAGGGGGAGCAGTACTTC. Residues: CASSPKIYSEMEGEQYF.

This clonotype was recorded a few times. V and J are TRBV7-2 and TRBJ2-3; TRBD1 agrees at 8 bases. The J segment lost 6 bases and the V segment lost 3 bases, leaving 8 bases of the junction unmatched. Germline lookup yields CDR1 SGHTA and CDR2 FQGNSA. The CDR3 has 15 amino acids. CDR3 nucleotide sequence: TGTGCCAGCAGCTTTGCAGGACAGGGATTGGATACGCAGTATTTT. This translates into CASSFAGQGLDTQYF.

J is TRBJ1-2 and V is TRBV19, with 9 positions matching TRBD1. Trimming removed 8 bases from V and 6 bases from J; junction bases left unmatched: 7. Germline V gene data show CDR1 as LNHDA and CDR2 as SQIVND (reference sequence). CDR3 length: 13 residues. CDR3 bases: TGTGCCAGTTTACTACAGGGGGCGAATGGCTACACCTTC. This translates into CASLLQGANGYTF.

The chain couples TRBV12-3 or TRBV12-4 to TRBJ1-4; weak D call: TRBD1 (5 bases). There are 15 residues in the CDR3. V lost 2 bases and J lost 5, with 12 bases in between. Here the CDR3 reads CASSLSTVENEKLFF. CDR3 coding DNA: TGTGCCAGCAGTTTATCGACAGTTGAAAATGAAAAACTGTTTTTT.

The CDR3 DNA sequence: TGTGCCAGCAGCTTAGAATTGGCCTCGTGGTACAATGAGCAGTTCTTC. Translation gives CASSLELASWYNEQFF. V and J are TRBV7-6 and TRBJ2-1; unclear D gene. In germline, CDR1 is SGHVS, CDR2 FNYEAQ. V shed 1 base and J shed 4 bases, with 14 bases lying between them. There are 16 residues in the CDR3.

This clonotype was counted between two and nine times. The CDR3 loop reads CASSLGTNEQFF. Written as DNA, the CDR3 is TGTGCCAGCAGCTTAGGGACCAATGAGCAGTTCTTC. The chain employs TRBV11-2 and TRBJ2-1; no clear D. CDR1 and CDR2 from the germline V gene are SGHAT and FQNNGV. This CDR3 contains 12 residues. Trimming cost V 1 base and J 6 bases, with 4 bases left between them.

This clonotype was detected only a few times. The genes are TRBV6-1 and TRBJ1-1; no reliable D call. Germline V gene data show CDR1 as MNHNS and CDR2 as SASEGT. CDR3 size: 13 residues. Between the trimmed V and J ends, which lost 5 bases and 5 bases, there was a span of 12 bases. This CDR3 is CASSRLIRTEAFF. The CDR3 DNA reads as TGTGCCAGCAGTCGACTCATTCGGACTGAAGCTTTCTTT.

The chain has TRBV5-1 and TRBJ2-3; TRBD2 matches 13 bases. V was pared by 4 bases and J by 7 bases, with 6 bases of the junction left unmatched. The CDR3 covers 15 residues. Looked up from germline, CDR1 is SGHRS and CDR2 is YFSETQ. The CDR3 DNA reads as TGCGCCAGCAGCCCTACTAGCGGGGGGGCCCATACGCAGTATTTT. Translating it yields CASSPTSGGAHTQYF.

The V call is TRBV4-2, the J call TRBJ1-5, with TRBD1 as a possible D gene (5 bases). V was clipped by 2 bases and J by 6 bases, with 11 bases between them. The CDR3 extends over 14 amino acids. CDR1 and CDR2 from the germline V gene are LGHNA and YNFKEQ. CDR3 amino acids: CASSQSQGGQPQHF. CDR3 coding DNA: TGTGCCAGCAGCCAATCCCAGGGCGGTCAGCCCCAGCATTTT.

The CDR3 loop reads CASSLFGGEQYF. CDR3 DNA: TGTGCCAGCAGCTTGTTCGGGGGGGAGCAGTACTTC. The chain has TRBV7-6 and TRBJ2-7, with 7 bases that match TRBD2. Per germline, CDR1 SGHVS and CDR2 FNYEAQ. The junction had 3 bases not matched to a gene; V was cut back by 3 bases and J by 7 bases. The CDR3 contains 12 residues. The variable domain in full, completed from reference TRBV7-6 and TRBJ2-7, reads GAGVSQSPRYKVTKRGQDVALRCDPISGHVSLYWYRQALGQGPEFLTYFNYEAQQDKSGLPNDRFSAERPEGSISTLTIQRTEQRDSAMYRCASSLFGGEQYFGPGTRLTVT.

The genes are TRBV7-2 and TRBJ2-7; 11 bases fit TRBD2. The CDR3 is 16 amino acids. The germline V gene encodes CDR1 SGHTA and CDR2 FQGNSA. J lost 9 bases, V lost 1 base, and 11 bases had no gene match. The CDR3 spells CASSLVGLAVTPRQYF. CDR3 nucleotide sequence: TGTGCCAGCAGCTTAGTGGGACTAGCGGTTACCCCCAGGCAGTACTTC.

In the case of this clonotype: The germline gene is not matched at one end of the junction; a read error may be the cause. This chain connects TRBV7-2 to TRBJ2-5, with D unclear. The CDR3 extends over 12 amino acids. Germline V gene lookup returns CDR1 SGHTA and CDR2 FQGNSA. CDR3 nucleotide sequence: TGTGCCAGCAACTTATTGGGAGAGACCCAGTACTTC. It yields the protein CASNLLGETQYF.

This clonotype appeared a few times. This chain connects TRBV4-3 to TRBJ1-2; tentative D call: TRBD1 (5 bases). Germline V gives CDR1 LGHNA, CDR2 YSLEER. The CDR3 runs to 15 residues. V lost 1 base, J lost 3 bases, and 12 bases lay in between. The CDR3 sequence: CASSQVYRTHYGYTF. Here the CDR3 DNA reads TGCGCCAGCAGCCAAGTCTATAGGACACACTATGGCTACACCTTC.

This clonotype was observed at least ten times. V is TRBV7-2 and J is TRBJ1-1, with 10 nucleotides matching TRBD1. V lost 6 bases to trimming and J lost 4 bases; unmatched junction nucleotides: 5. The CDR3 consists of 14 residues. Germline values: CDR1 SGHTA, CDR2 FQGNSA. The CDR3 spells CASSLRTGGTEAFF. CDR3 sequence (DNA): TGTGCCAGCAGTTTAAGGACAGGGGGCACTGAAGCTTTCTTT.

The chain couples TRBV4-2 to TRBJ2-7; tentative D call: TRBD2 (7 bases). Germline loops: CDR1 LGHNA, CDR2 YNFKEQ. There are 16 residues in the CDR3. Trimming took 4 bases from V and 7 from J, leaving 23 bases between them. The CDR3 sequence is CASSRERDTALREQYF. CDR3 DNA sequence: TGTGCCAGCAGCCGAGAGCGGGACACGGCCCTGAGGGAGCAGTACTTC.

In this sample, this clonotype turned up many times. V gene TRBV7-2 combines with J gene TRBJ2-7; no clear D gene. Trimming shortened V by 1 base and J by 3 bases, and 7 bases separated the two germline ends. This CDR3 is built from 13 residues. Germline CDR1 reads SGHTA; CDR2 reads FQGNSA. The CDR3 DNA follows: TGTGCCAGCAGCTTAGTTCCGGGCTACGAGCAGTACTTC. This encodes CASSLVPGYEQYF.